Below, one T cell receptor beta chain is given with its context. There is no known antigen for this receptor. The record has no base qualities; no much larger clone is one base away. This sample was taken from a study of blood T cell repertoires in COVID-19 (dated by TCRdb to the early 2020s). Background on the whole study: The collaborator samples originated in the United States, Italy and Spain and spanned the acute and convalescent phases of COVID-19. The material from the prospective study consisted of cDNA or gDNA derived from T cells, B-cell-depleted T cells, or PBMCs. The dataset comprised deeply sampled blood TCRbeta repertoires from subjects exposed to, actively infected with, or recovered from COVID-19. The repertoires were released in a freely available public database meant as a resource for research on the immune response to SARS-CoV-2. Samples were obtained from the ongoing ImmuneRACE study (first 160 participants) and from about 1,300 subjects provided by 6 global collaborators. Nearly every sample came with metadata listing a de-identified subject ID, COVID-19 status, age in years and sex. HLA class I and class II types, where available, came from metadata supplied by the sample provider rather than from assay-based typing. The study at large found these results: How much clinical and demographic metadata was included differed by source and by participant, and the metadata was provided uncurated.

TCRbeta CDR3 regions were amplified from genomic DNA by means of the immunoSEQ Assay, a bias-controlled multiplex PCR. The paper's processing steps were these. The number of nucleated cells in each sample was estimated from the amplification of reference gene primers within the assay. Sequence reads were collapsed and filtered to measure the absolute abundance of every unique TCRbeta CDR3 rearrangement. For each sample, productive Simpson clonality was calculated as the square root of Simpson's diversity index over productive rearrangements. TCRdb obtained this table from immuneACCESS and retained in-frame rearrangements with V and J assigned. These tables miss some clones; where compared with another copy, unresolved V genes account for less than half of the shortfall, and the remainder is unexplained. Clone size and the V and J calls come from that table; the DNA yielded D and trimming. Here the sample has over 250,000 clones; around 83% occur a single time. Of the sample, approximately 5% falls within the top ten clones.

Participants in the prospective study were aged 18 to 89 years, lived in 20 to 25 United States geographic areas, and enrolled through a virtual design. To assign participants to cohorts, the prospective study relied on clinical history that participants themselves reported in a screening survey and a study questionnaire. Exposed participants had been in contact, within 2 weeks of entering the study, with a person who had a PCR-confirmed or clinician-diagnosed case of COVID-19. In the prospective study, whole blood, serum and a nasopharyngeal or oropharyngeal swab were collected from each participant by mobile phlebotomists. Over an approximately 2-month period, participants in the prospective study had the option of providing additional blood draws and questionnaires. Before DNA extraction, blood samples from the prospective study were shipped at room temperature or frozen. As encoded in the germline V gene (reference sequence), CDR1 is LNHNV while CDR2 is YYDKDF. The CDR3 starts with the cysteine, ends with the phenylalanine, and has 16 residues. Only CDR3 DNA remains: 48 bases, in frame from the first base. Unmatched junction bases come to 7, with V trimmed by 3 bases and J by 2 bases.

Input material: PBMCs or T cells enriched from blood (not recorded which). The sequence derives from a man between 40 and 49 years old who had been exposed to COVID-19. This chain is built from TRBV15 and TRBJ2-3, and TRBD2 aligns with 8 junction nucleotides. The DNA sequence follows: TGTGCCACCAGCAGGGATAGCGGGGTACCCACAGATACGCAGTATTTT. Translated, this is CATSRDSGVPTDTQYF. Reference TRBV15 and TRBJ2-3 genes cover what lies past the CDR3, so the full variable domain is DAMVIQNPRYQVTQFGKPVTLSCSQTLNHNVMYWYQQKSSQAPKLLFHYYDKDFNNEADTPDNFQSRRPNTSFCFLDIRSPGLGDTAMYLCATSRDSGVPTDTQYFGPGTRLTVL.